Presented here are 13 T cell receptor beta chains from one specimen sequenced in a study of cytomegalovirus exposure and HLA in healthy donors (dated by TCRdb to 2016 to 2017). To prepare the library, the immunoSEQ multiplex PCR assay was applied. A mixture of 60 forward primers for TCR Vbeta segments and 13 reverse primers for TCR Jbeta segments was used in the multiplex PCR. TCRdb stores this immuneACCESS table with in-frame sequences only. Part of the clones is absent; in the studies checked, under half of the shortfall reflects unresolved V genes, and no reason is known for the rest. The sample has about 170,000 clones on record, around 74% of them singletons. Jointly, the top ten make up about 3.4% of the sample. Source material: PBMCs. These receptors all come from a female donor in good health and CMV-seronegative.

This clone was seen more than once but under ten times. The chain recombines TRBV7-2 with TRBJ2-7; 9 bases map to TRBD2. In germline, CDR1 is SGHTA, CDR2 FQGNSA. J lost 0 bases, V lost 1 base, and 4 bases had no gene match. CDR3 length: 16 residues. CDR3 nucleotide sequence: TGTGCCAGCAGCTTAGGAGGCGGGGGGGCCTCCTACGAGCAGTACTTC. Its translation: CASSLGGGGASYEQYF.

The chain links TRBV19 to TRBJ1-1; 9 bases are shared with TRBD1. With 6 bases clipped from V and 0 bases from J, the junction kept 5 bases outside the gene matches. Germline CDR1 is LNHDA and CDR2 is SQIVND (reference sequence). This CDR3 is built from 15 residues. CDR3 bases: TGTGCCAGTAGCCCAGGGACAGGGATGAACACTGAAGCTTTCTTT. Its protein product is CASSPGTGMNTEAFF.

This clone was seen a handful of times. This rearrangement joins TRBV9 to TRBJ1-1; D gene uncertain. V gave up 3 bases and J gave up 0 bases, with 12 bases separating them. The length of the CDR3 is 15 residues. Germline V gene sequence: CDR1 SGDLS, CDR2 YYNGEE. The CDR3 is CASSEVAGLNTEAFF. Here the CDR3 DNA reads TGTGCCAGCAGCGAAGTTGCGGGGTTGAACACTGAAGCTTTCTTT.

The chain joins TRBV18 to TRBJ1-3; TRBD1 aligns across 7 bases. The J segment lost 0 bases and the V segment lost 3 bases, leaving 5 bases of the junction unmatched. CDR1 KGHSH and CDR2 LQKENI come from the germline V gene. The CDR3 has 16 amino acids. The CDR3 nucleotides read TGTGCCAGCTCACCGGCGGGACAGATCTCTGGAAACACCATATATTTT. Translated: CASSPAGQISGNTIYF.

The J gene is TRBJ2-7, the V gene TRBV18, with 8 bases aligning to TRBD1. The CDR3 contains 15 residues. The germline CDR1 and CDR2 sequences are KGHSH and LQKENI. Trimming removed 0 bases from V and 5 bases from J; junction bases left unmatched: 6. CDR3 in amino acids: CASSPPGRGQNEQYF. The CDR3, as DNA: TGTGCCAGCTCACCACCGGGCAGGGGGCAGAACGAGCAGTACTTC.

This chain uses TRBV4-1 with TRBJ1-5, with 11 bases matching TRBD1. V gave up 0 bases and J gave up 0 bases; unmatched junction bases: 7. Germline CDR1 MGHRA, CDR2 YSYEKL. The CDR3 loop spans 19 amino acids. The CDR3 spells CASSQDVGQGATSNQPQHF. CDR3 DNA: TGCGCCAGCAGCCAAGATGTTGGACAGGGGGCGACTAGCAATCAGCCCCAGCATTTT.

The genes are TRBV19 and TRBJ1-4; 9 nucleotides align to TRBD1. Germline CDR1 LNHDA, CDR2 SQIVND (reference sequence). The ends lost 4 bases at V and 6 bases at J; junction bases unmatched: 3. CDR3 length equals 14 residues. CDR3 residues: CASSNRDRDEKLFF. In DNA, the CDR3 is TGTGCCAGTAGTAACCGGGACAGGGATGAAAAACTGTTTTTT.

This sequence joins TRBV9 and TRBJ2-3, with a possible D match to TRBD2 (5 bases). Germline values: CDR1 SGDLS, CDR2 YYNGEE. This CDR3 contains 16 residues. Trimming removed 0 bases at V and 3 bases at J, with 14 bases between. The CDR3 protein is CASSVGQLLVTDTQYF. The CDR3 DNA follows: TGTGCCAGCAGCGTAGGGCAACTACTAGTTACAGATACGCAGTATTTT.

V is TRBV19 and J is TRBJ2-7; TRBD2 aligns across 10 bases. Trimming cost V 6 bases and J 6 bases; bases outside gene matches: 5. This CDR3 is built from 13 residues. Germline V gene data show CDR1 as LNHDA and CDR2 as SQIVND (reference sequence). The CDR3 here is CASRLAGSTEQYF. CDR3 DNA: TGTGCCAGTAGACTAGCGGGAAGTACCGAGCAGTACTTC.

This rearrangement joins TRBV28 to TRBJ1-1; D call uncertain. V gave up 7 bases and J gave up 7 bases, with 16 bases separating them. The CDR3 totals 13 residues. Per germline, CDR1 MDHEN and CDR2 SYDVKM. Here the CDR3 reads CASTLLFPGEAFF. CDR3 DNA: TGTGCCAGCACTCTTTTATTCCCGGGTGAAGCTTTCTTT. Variable domain in full (rest from reference TRBV28 and TRBJ1-1): DVKVTQSSRYLVKRTGEKVFLECVQDMDHENMFWYRQDPGLGLRLIYFSYDVKMKEKGDIPEGYSVSREKKERFSLILESASTNQTSMYLCASTLLFPGEAFFGQGTRLTVV.

The rearrangement links TRBV9 to TRBJ1-3, with TRBD1 matching over 7 bases. With V trimmed by 4 bases and J by 0 bases, 10 bases remained unmatched. Germline lookup yields CDR1 SGDLS and CDR2 YYNGEE. This CDR3 has 17 amino acids. DNA for the CDR3: TGTGCCAGCAGCCCGAACAGGGGAACACTCTCTGGAAACACCATATATTTT. This codes for CASSPNRGTLSGNTIYF.

The chain joins TRBV1 to TRBJ1-1; the DNA was not compared with TRBD1, the D call given in the table. TRBV1 is given as a pseudogene. This CDR3 region has 16 residues. CDR3 in DNA: TGCACCAGCAGCCAAACCCCTACAGGGATGAACACTGAAGCTTTCTTT. It translates to CTSSQTPTGMNTEAFF.

This clone was counted once. J is TRBJ2-7 and V is TRBV18; 15 bases match TRBD2. Looked up from germline, CDR1 is KGHSH and CDR2 is LQKENI. The length of the CDR3 is 16 residues. V lost 4 bases to trimming and J lost 4 bases; unmatched junction nucleotides: 5. CDR3 bases: TGTGCCAGCTCACAGCCGGGACTAGCGGGAGGATACGAGCAGTACTTC. Translated: CASSQPGLAGGYEQYF.